The present TCR beta chain was sequenced within a study of blood T cells in healthy people across ages. As for this clonotype: Antigen specificity is unknown.

The germline V gene has CDR1 LGHNA and CDR2 YNFKEQ. This CDR3 contains 16 residues. Losses at the gene ends were 1 base for V and 12 bases for J; bases not matched to a gene: 12. Primers used in a second PCR of about 7 to 12 cycles were a sample-barcoded 5' primer and a J-beta primer mix. Via MiXCR, TCRdb re-called the 5' RACE reads, giving one row per CDR3 protein. The table includes over 1.5 million distinct CDR3 sequences, just under 50% detected once. Study conclusions and caveats: CMV status of donors was unknown, possibly confounding expanded clonotype changes. Greater diversity and more naive CD4+ cells were seen in long-lived donors than in aged donors.

The V call is TRBV4-2, the J call TRBJ2-6; TRBD1 aligns across 7 bases. The source material was blood. The sequence was collected from a middle-aged woman in good health. Here the CDR3 DNA reads TGTGCCAGCAGCCAAGTAGAGGGGGCTGGGGCCGGCGTCCTGACTTTC. The encoded protein is CASSQVEGAGAGVLTF.